This entry concerns a single T cell receptor (beta chain). These data are taken from a study of blood T cell repertoires in COVID-19. Clones were read by immunoSEQ multiplex PCR, and TCRdb kept only the in-frame ones, dropping some. The repertoire holds over 250,000 clones, with approximately 91% as singletons. The age range of participants was about 18 to 95 years, with residence in roughly 25 US areas. The sequencing input was PBMCs or T cells enriched from blood (not recorded which). The sequence was collected from a woman in her twenties or thirties who had recovered from COVID-19.

CDR3 sequence (DNA): TGTGCCAGCAGCCAAACAGGGAAGGACTCACCCCTCCACTTT. Its protein is CASSQTGKDSPLHF. The gene calls are TRBV3-1 (or the pseudogene TRBV3-2) and TRBJ1-6, with D possibly TRBD1 on 6 matching bases. Germline loops: CDR1 LGHDT, CDR2 YNNKEL (reference sequence). Trimming took 2 bases from V and 10 from J, leaving 12 bases between them. The CDR3 runs 14 residues.